These 10 T cell receptor beta chains originate from one sample sequenced in a study of T cell repertoires in breast cancer. Primers covering all TCR V genes were used in emulsion RT-PCR on CD8+ T cells. Unpaired genes were suppressed by blocking oligonucleotides during a second nested PCR. TCRdb fed the emulsion pairing reads into MiXCR, producing one record per CDR3 protein. The sample lists approximately 40,000 distinct CDR3 sequences, 45% occurring once. Sequenced material: CD8+ T cells. The receptors originated from a pool of human donors with breast cancer or a healthy control (not recorded which).

V usage is TRBV27 and J usage is TRBJ2-1, with D unclear. V lost 1 base, J lost 6 bases, and 13 bases lay in between. Germline CDR1 is MNHEY and CDR2 is SMNVEV (reference sequence). The CDR3 length is 15 residues. The CDR3 sequence: CASSLFKSPINEQFF. In DNA form, the CDR3 reads TGTGCCAGCAGTTTATTTAAGTCCCCCATCAATGAGCAGTTCTTC.

The chain combines TRBV29-1 with TRBJ2-5; a weak D match, TRBD1 (6 bases). The CDR3 is made up of 15 amino acids. The germline V and J ends were trimmed by 3 bases and 5 bases, with 19 bases remaining between them. Germline CDR1 SQVTM, CDR2 ANQGSEA. CDR3 bases: TGCAGCGTTGATTTACAGGGCCTCGTTGGTGAGACCCAGTACTTC. Translation: CSVDLQGLVGETQYF.

The chain is built from TRBV7-9 and TRBJ2-3, with 7 bases identical to TRBD2. Germline CDR1 reads SEHNR; CDR2 reads FQNEAQ (reference sequence). The ends lost 6 bases at V and 1 base at J; junction bases unmatched: 4. The CDR3 totals 14 residues. The CDR3, as DNA: TGTGCCAGCAGAACTAGCGAGGGCACAGATACGCAGTATTTT. It codes for CASRTSEGTDTQYF.

This clonotype was picked up a small number of times. The gene calls are TRBV7-2 and TRBJ2-7; a possible D gene is TRBD2 (6 bases). Germline V lookup: CDR1 SGHTA, CDR2 FQGNSA. Trimming left V 8 bases short and J 3 bases short, with 17 bases between. CDR3 length equals 14 residues. The CDR3 DNA follows: TGTGCCAGCTCTCTAAGAGGTAGCGGCTACGAGCAGTACTTC. It translates to CASSLRGSGYEQYF.

The chain has TRBV4-1 and TRBJ2-5; D might be TRBD1 (6 bases). This CDR3 spans 12 amino acids. Per germline, CDR1 MGHRA and CDR2 YSYEKL. V lost 1 base to trimming and J lost 6 bases, with 6 bases between them. The CDR3 sequence: CASSQGDKTQYF. CDR3 nucleotide sequence: TGCGCCAGCAGCCAAGGGGACAAGACCCAGTACTTC.

This sequence joins TRBV20-1 and TRBJ2-3, with D possibly TRBD2 on 6 matching bases. V gave up 1 base and J gave up 0 bases, with 17 bases separating them. The CDR3 runs to 17 residues. Germline V gene lookup returns CDR1 DFQATT and CDR2 SNEGSKA (reference sequence). As DNA, the CDR3 is TGCAGTGCTAGAGTGGACGGGGGAGGTAGGAGCACAGATACGCAGTATTTT. Protein: CSARVDGGGRSTDTQYF.

The chain couples TRBV11-1 to TRBJ2-1, with D perhaps being TRBD1 or TRBD2 (5 bases each). Trimming removed 6 bases from V and 7 bases from J, with 10 bases in between. This CDR3 spans 12 amino acids. CDR1 is SGHAT and CDR2 is FQDESV in the germline V gene (reference sequence). Here the CDR3 reads CASRGRSNEQFF. DNA for the CDR3: TGTGCCAGCAGGGGACGTTCGAATGAGCAGTTCTTC.

This chain links TRBV7-9 with TRBJ1-1, with D unclear. Per the germline V gene, CDR1 is SEHNR and CDR2 is FQNEAQ (reference sequence). The V end lost 1 base, the J end lost 6 bases, and 6 bases lay between the germline ends. The CDR3 sequence is 12 residues long. The CDR3 region is CASSLDGPEAFF. The CDR3 DNA is TGTGCCAGCAGCTTAGATGGGCCTGAAGCTTTCTTT.

This clonotype was observed once. V usage is TRBV12-3 or TRBV12-4 and J usage is TRBJ2-7; TRBD2 aligns across 9 bases. This CDR3 is built from 13 residues. V shed 11 bases, J shed 0 bases, and the junction held 5 bases outside the gene matches. The CDR3 sequence: CASGGRASYEQYF. The DNA of the CDR3 is TGTGCCTCGGGCGGGAGGGCCTCCTACGAGCAGTACTTC.

In its sample, this clonotype was seen a few times. The CDR3 nucleotides are TGTGCCACCAGCAGAGACATCTCGGCGGGAGGCTACGAGCAGTACTTC. Translation: CATSRDISAGGYEQYF. This chain joins TRBV15 and TRBJ2-7; 8 bases agree with TRBD2. The germline V gene encodes CDR1 LNHNV and CDR2 YYDKDF (reference sequence). The V segment lost 0 bases and the J segment 3 bases; nucleotides outside the gene matches: 7. This CDR3 is built from 16 residues.